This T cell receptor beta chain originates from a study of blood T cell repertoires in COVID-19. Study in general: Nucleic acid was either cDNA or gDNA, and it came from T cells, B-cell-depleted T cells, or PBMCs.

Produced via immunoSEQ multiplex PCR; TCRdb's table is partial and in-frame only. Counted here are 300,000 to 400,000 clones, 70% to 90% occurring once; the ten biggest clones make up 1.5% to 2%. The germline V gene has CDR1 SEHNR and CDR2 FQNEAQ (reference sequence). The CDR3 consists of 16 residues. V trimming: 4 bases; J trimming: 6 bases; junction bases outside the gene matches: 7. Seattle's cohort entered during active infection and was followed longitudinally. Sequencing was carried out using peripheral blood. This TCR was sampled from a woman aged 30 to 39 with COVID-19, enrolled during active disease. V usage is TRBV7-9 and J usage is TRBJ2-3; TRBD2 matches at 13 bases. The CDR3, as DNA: TGTGCCAGCAGCTGGGGACTAGCGGGGAAATCGGATACGCAGTATTTT. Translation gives CASSWGLAGKSDTQYF.